This TCR beta chain was recovered during a study of cytomegalovirus exposure and HLA in healthy donors. Across the study: The 550 to 700 first-cohort repertoires and the 120 or so validation repertoires shared the same platform, a later analysis reported.

In the case of this clone: Its antigen is still unknown.

The data were produced by immunoSEQ multiplex PCR, yet TCRdb's version contains in-frame clones alone and is incomplete. Of more than 55,000 clones in the sample, around 90% were seen once. Study-level findings and limits: The study flagged 150 to 200 TCR beta chains as cytomegalovirus-associated.

The donors belonged to the roughly 130-subject validation cohort, separate from the roughly 710-subject first cohort. Sequences were obtained from PBMCs. This clonotype originated in a woman in her late teens or twenties in good health and CMV-seronegative.

This CDR3 is CASRHESGGAGGELFF. CDR3 DNA: TGCGCCAGCAGACATGAAAGCGGGGGGGCTGGCGGGGAGCTGTTTTTT. This rearrangement joins TRBV5-1 to TRBJ2-2; 10 bases agree with TRBD2. From germline, CDR1 is SGHRS and CDR2 YFSETQ. After removal of 5 bases from V and 7 bases from J, the junction contained 11 bases not matched to a gene. This CDR3 is built from 16 residues.